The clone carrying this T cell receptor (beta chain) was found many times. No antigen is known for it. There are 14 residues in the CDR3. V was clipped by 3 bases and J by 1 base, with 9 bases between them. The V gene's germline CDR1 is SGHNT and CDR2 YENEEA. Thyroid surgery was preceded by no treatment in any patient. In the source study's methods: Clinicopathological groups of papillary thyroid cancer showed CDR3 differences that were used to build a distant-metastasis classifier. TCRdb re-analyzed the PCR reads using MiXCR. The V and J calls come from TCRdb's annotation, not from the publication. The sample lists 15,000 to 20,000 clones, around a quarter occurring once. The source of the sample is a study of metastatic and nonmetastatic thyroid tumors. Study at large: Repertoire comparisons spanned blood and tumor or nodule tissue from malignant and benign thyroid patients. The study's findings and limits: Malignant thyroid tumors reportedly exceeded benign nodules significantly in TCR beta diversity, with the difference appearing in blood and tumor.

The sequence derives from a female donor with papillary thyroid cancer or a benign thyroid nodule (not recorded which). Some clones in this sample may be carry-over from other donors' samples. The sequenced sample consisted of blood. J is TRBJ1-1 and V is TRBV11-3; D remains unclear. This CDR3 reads CASSFGLGNTEAFF. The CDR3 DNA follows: TGTGCCAGCAGCTTTGGGCTGGGGAACACTGAAGCTTTCTTT.